Listed below are T cell receptor beta chains from one sample, sequenced in a study of shared clonotypes between healthy human individuals. Sequencing was performed with immunoSEQ multiplex PCR; in TCRdb, only in-frame clones are kept and a portion is missing. Here the sample spans about 1 million clones, around 74% being singletons. Specimen: memory CD4+ T cells sorted from blood. These receptors all stem from a man younger than 35 in good health. The CDR3 runs from the conserved cysteine through the conserved F or W. A D gene is named only where the DNA matches it firmly. Expanded clones are given a class, and other clones once, few, many or no size at all.

-	TRBJ2-3	TRBV7-9	-	CASSWRRQGTDTQYF	TGTGCCAGCAGCTGGCGGAGGCAGGGTACAGATACGCAGTATTTT
TRBD1	TRBJ1-5	TRBV6-1	-	CASSGMTGAAQPQHF	TGTGCCAGCAGTGGAATGACAGGGGCGGCTCAGCCCCAGCATTTT
-	TRBJ2-5	TRBV27	-	CASSLAGAETQYF	TGTGCCAGCAGTTTAGCAGGGGCAGAGACCCAGTACTTC
TRBD2	TRBJ2-7	TRBV9	-	CASSPAGEGEQYF	TGTGCCAGCAGCCCAGCGGGGGAGGGGGAGCAGTACTTC
TRBD2	TRBJ2-1	TRBV5-4	once	CASSLGGLAGGSNEQFF	TGTGCCAGCAGCTTGGGAGGACTAGCGGGAGGGTCGAATGAGCAGTTCTTC
-	TRBJ1-2	TRBV5-6	once	CASSLSGGKGYTF	TGTGCCAGCAGCTTGTCTGGAGGGAAGGGTTACACCTTC
TRBD1	TRBJ2-5	TRBV6-5	-	CASSYRDRAKETQYF	TGTGCCAGCAGTTATCGGGACAGGGCAAAAGAGACCCAGTACTTC
-	TRBJ2-3	TRBV9	-	CASSVSGNWWTDTQYF	TGTGCCAGCAGCGTATCTGGAAATTGGTGGACAGATACGCAGTATTTT
TRBD2	TRBJ2-7	TRBV4-1	-	CASSQHSTRQGTLAGGRYEQYF	TGCGCCAGCAGCCAACACTCCACCCGACAGGGAACCTTAGCGGGGGGGCGATACGAGCAGTACTTC
-	TRBJ1-4	TRBV27	-	CASSRGEREYEKLFF	TGTGCCAGCAGTAGGGGGGAGAGGGAGTATGAAAAACTGTTTTTT
-	TRBJ1-2	TRBV5-1	-	CASSFGLAGGGYTF	TGCGCCAGCAGCTTTGGCCTAGCGGGAGGCGGCTACACCTTC
-	TRBJ2-2	TRBV9	-	CASSVADTSLYTGELFF	TGTGCCAGCAGCGTAGCTGACACCTCACTTTACACCGGGGAGCTGTTTTTT
-	TRBJ1-2	TRBV29-1	once	CSVEPPSNYGYTF	TGCAGCGTTGAGCCACCTTCTAACTATGGCTACACCTTC
TRBD1	TRBJ2-5	TRBV6-6	-	CASSRWGQGGETQYF	TGTGCCAGCAGCCGCTGGGGACAGGGAGGAGAGACCCAGTACTTC
-	TRBJ2-7	TRBV21-1	once	CAITISGRIYEQYF	TGTGCCATAACCATAAGCGGGAGAATCTACGAGCAGTACTTC